A single sample is the source of the 11 T cell receptor beta chains below, sequenced in a study of T cells in Graves' hyperthyroidism and ophthalmopathy. Amplified regions were TCR beta CDR3 sequences from RNA transcripts. The primer set for the first-round RT-PCR of the TCR CDR3 was HTBI. TCRdb ran MiXCR on the multiplex PCR reads and lists one entry per CDR3 protein. The sample lists about 420,000 distinct CDR3 sequences, roughly an eighth occurring once. Source material: blood. Receptors originate from a woman aged 18-35 years with Graves' hyperthyroidism.

This clonotype has a handful of counts. The junction departs from the called germline gene at one end, perhaps through a read error. The chain combines TRBV29-1 with TRBJ2-5; D may match TRBD1 or TRBD2 (5 bases each). CDR3 length: 11 residues. Looked up from germline, CDR1 is SQVTM and CDR2 is ANQGSEA. In DNA form, the CDR3 reads TGCAGCGTTGGGGACCAGGAGACCCAGTACTTC. Translated: CSVGDQETQYF.

This clonotype was counted at least ten times. This chain joins TRBV28 and TRBJ1-2; D may be TRBD1 (6 bases). The CDR3 has 18 amino acids. V lost 2 bases to trimming and J lost 8 bases, with 27 bases between them. Germline V gives CDR1 MDHEN, CDR2 SYDVKM. CDR3 region: CASSLRWMGGRYLRGYTF. The CDR3 nucleotides are TGTGCCAGCAGTTTACGCTGGATGGGGGGGCGCTACCTGCGGGGCTACACCTTC.

This clonotype was counted ten times or more. CDR3 sequence: CASSPGTFSYEQYF. The CDR3 nucleotides read TGTGCCAGCAGCCCCGGGACCTTTTCCTACGAGCAGTACTTC. The V call is TRBV7-9, the J call TRBJ2-7; tentatively, D is TRBD1 or TRBD2 (5 bases each). V lost 5 bases, J lost 1 base, and 12 bases lay in between. CDR1 and CDR2 (germline): SEHNR, FQNEAQ (reference sequence). This CDR3 is built from 14 residues.

With respect to this clonotype: This may come from a read error, since a much larger clone is one base off. The chain couples TRBV18 to TRBJ2-1; 8 bases are a match to TRBD1. J gave up 3 bases and V 5 bases, and 6 bases lay outside the gene matches. CDR1 KGHSH and CDR2 LQKENI come from the germline V gene. The CDR3 length is 15 residues. CDR3 coding DNA: TGTGCCAGCTCAATCCGGGACAGGTTCTACAATGAGCAGTTCTTC. Residues: CASSIRDRFYNEQFF.

At least ten counts were recorded for this clonotype. The genes are TRBV9 and TRBJ1-6, with TRBD1 matching over 9 bases. Germline loops: CDR1 SGDLS, CDR2 YYNGEE. The J segment lost 6 bases and the V segment lost 4 bases, leaving 5 bases of the junction unmatched. This CDR3 has 15 residues. Here the CDR3 reads CASSFTGGGNSPLHF. DNA for the CDR3: TGTGCCAGCAGCTTTACAGGGGGCGGTAATTCACCCCTCCACTTT. The variable domain in full, with the rest retrieved from reference TRBV9 and TRBJ1-6, is DSGVTQTPKHLITATGQRVTLRCSPRSGDLSVYWYQQSLDQGLQFLIQYYNGEERAKGNILERFSAQQFPDLHSELNLSSLELGDSALYFCASSFTGGGNSPLHFGNGTRLTVT.

This clonotype was seen ten or more times. This chain links TRBV20-1 with TRBJ2-7, with D possibly TRBD2 on 6 matching bases. This CDR3 contains 14 residues. Germline assignment: CDR1 DFQATT and CDR2 SNEGSKA (reference sequence). The ends were cut back, 6 bases at V and 0 bases at J, with 15 bases in the middle. CDR3 in DNA: TGCAGTGCGGGTCCTAGCGCCAGCTCCTACGAGCAGTACTTC. Protein sequence: CSAGPSASSYEQYF.

This clonotype was seen many times. The chain couples TRBV20-1 to TRBJ1-1; the match to TRBD1 covers 10 bases. CDR3 length: 14 residues. CDR1 is DFQATT and CDR2 is SNEGSKA in the germline V gene (reference sequence). V gave up 0 bases and J gave up 11 bases; unmatched junction bases: 9. The CDR3 here is CSARDGTGDRDAFF. DNA of the CDR3: TGCAGTGCTAGAGACGGGACAGGGGACCGCGATGCTTTCTTT.

This clonotype was counted ten times or more. This chain connects TRBV11-3 to TRBJ1-2; D not resolved. This CDR3 spans 13 amino acids. Per germline, CDR1 SGHNT and CDR2 YENEEA. V lost 2 bases, J lost 2 bases, and 6 bases lay in between. CDR3 residues: CASSLRQNYGYTF. CDR3 DNA: TGTGCCAGCAGCTTACGGCAGAACTATGGCTACACCTTC.

This clonotype was seen ten or more times. The chain has TRBV7-9 and TRBJ2-1, with TRBD2 identical over 8 bases. Germline loops: CDR1 SEHNR, CDR2 FQNEAQ (reference sequence). The CDR3 has 15 residues. Trimming cost V 6 bases and J 4 bases; bases outside gene matches: 8. DNA for the CDR3: TGTGCCAGCAGGGCGAGCGGGAGCATATACAATGAGCAGTTCTTC. Protein: CASRASGSIYNEQFF.

This clonotype appeared a single time. This may be a read error, as it is one base from a much larger clone. The chain recombines TRBV3-1 with TRBJ1-6, with 10 bases that match TRBD1. The germline gives CDR1 LGHDT, CDR2 YNNKEL (reference sequence). The CDR3 length is 16 residues. DNA of the CDR3: TGTGCCAACAGCCCCATGGGGACAGGGGTTAATTCACCCCTCCACTTT. This gives the protein CANSPMGTGVNSPLHF.

In its sample, this clonotype was seen many times. This chain connects TRBV10-1 to TRBJ2-7; D ambiguous. Germline CDR1 is WNHNN and CDR2 is SYGVQD (reference sequence). CDR3 length equals 12 residues. Trimming stripped 5 bases from V and 4 bases from J, with 9 bases between. This chain's CDR3 is CASSPPWYEQYF. The CDR3, as DNA: TGCGCCAGCAGTCCACCGTGGTACGAGCAGTACTTC.